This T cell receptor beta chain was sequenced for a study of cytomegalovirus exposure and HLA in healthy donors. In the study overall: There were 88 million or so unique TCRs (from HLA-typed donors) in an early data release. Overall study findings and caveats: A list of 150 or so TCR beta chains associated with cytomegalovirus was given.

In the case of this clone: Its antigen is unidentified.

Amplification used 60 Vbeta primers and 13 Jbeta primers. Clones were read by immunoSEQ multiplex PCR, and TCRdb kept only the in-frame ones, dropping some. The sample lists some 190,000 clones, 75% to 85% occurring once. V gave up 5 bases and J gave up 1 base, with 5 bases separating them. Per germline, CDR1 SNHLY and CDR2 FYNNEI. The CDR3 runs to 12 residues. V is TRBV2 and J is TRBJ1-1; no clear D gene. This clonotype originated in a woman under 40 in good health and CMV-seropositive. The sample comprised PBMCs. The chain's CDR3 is CASSIRNTEAFF. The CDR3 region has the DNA TGTGCCAGCAGTATCAGGAACACTGAAGCTTTCTTT.